Below, one T cell receptor (beta chain) is given with its context. This sample is drawn from a study of CDR3 diversity in severe acne. From the PCR reads, TCRdb called clonotypes with MiXCR, one entry per CDR3 protein. Of around 91,000 distinct CDR3 sequences listed, approximately 51% are singletons. The V and J ends lost 7 bases and 3 bases respectively, with 13 bases between them. The CDR3 loop spans 12 amino acids. Looked up from germline, CDR1 is DFQATT and CDR2 is SNEGSKA (reference sequence). J is TRBJ2-7 and V is TRBV20-1; a weak D match, TRBD2 (6 bases). Input material: blood. The clonotype comes from a male donor in good health, without acne. The CDR3 DNA is TGCAGTGGGGGGGACGGAAACTACGAGCAGTACTTC. It is translated as CSGGDGNYEQYF.